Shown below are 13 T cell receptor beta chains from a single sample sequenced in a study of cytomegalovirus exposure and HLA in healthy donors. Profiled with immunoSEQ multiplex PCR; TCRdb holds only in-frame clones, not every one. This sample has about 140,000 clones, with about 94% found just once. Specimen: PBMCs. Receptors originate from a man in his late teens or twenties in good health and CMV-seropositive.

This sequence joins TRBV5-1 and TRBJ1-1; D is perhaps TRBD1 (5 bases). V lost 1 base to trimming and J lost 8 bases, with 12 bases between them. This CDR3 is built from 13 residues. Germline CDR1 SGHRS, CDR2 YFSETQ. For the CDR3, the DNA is TGCGCCAGCAGCTTGCAATCACGGGGGGAAGCTTTCTTT. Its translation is CASSLQSRGEAFF.

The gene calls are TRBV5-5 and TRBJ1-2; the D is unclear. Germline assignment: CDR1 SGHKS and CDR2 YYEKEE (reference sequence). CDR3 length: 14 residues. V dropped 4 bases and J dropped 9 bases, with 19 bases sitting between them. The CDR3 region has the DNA TGTGCCAGCAGCCACTTCGGGGAAGGAGGTAGCTACACCTTC. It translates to CASSHFGEGGSYTF.

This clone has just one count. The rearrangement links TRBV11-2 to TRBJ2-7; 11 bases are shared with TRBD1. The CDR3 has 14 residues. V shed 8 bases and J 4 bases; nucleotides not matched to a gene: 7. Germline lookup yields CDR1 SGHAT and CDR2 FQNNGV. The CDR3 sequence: CASLGGTGGYEQYF. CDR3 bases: TGTGCCAGCTTGGGGGGGACAGGGGGTTACGAGCAGTACTTC.

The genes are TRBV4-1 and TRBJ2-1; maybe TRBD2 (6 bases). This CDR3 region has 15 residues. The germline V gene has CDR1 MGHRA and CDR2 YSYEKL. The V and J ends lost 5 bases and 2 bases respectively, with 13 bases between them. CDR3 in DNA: TGCGCCAGCAGCTTGGGACTGCAAGCCTACAATGAGCAGTTCTTC. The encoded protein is CASSLGLQAYNEQFF.

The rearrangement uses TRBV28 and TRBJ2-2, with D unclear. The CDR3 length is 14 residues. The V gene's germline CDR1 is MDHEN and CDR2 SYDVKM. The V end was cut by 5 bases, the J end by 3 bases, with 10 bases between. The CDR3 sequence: CASSPAGHTGELFF. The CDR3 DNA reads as TGTGCCAGCAGTCCCGCTGGGCACACCGGGGAGCTGTTTTTT.

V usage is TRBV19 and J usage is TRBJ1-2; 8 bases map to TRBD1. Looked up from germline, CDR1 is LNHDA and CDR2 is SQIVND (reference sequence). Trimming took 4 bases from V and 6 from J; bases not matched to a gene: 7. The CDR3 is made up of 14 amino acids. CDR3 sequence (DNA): TGTGCCAGTAGTACCCGACAGGGGAACGATGGCTACACCTTC. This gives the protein CASSTRQGNDGYTF.

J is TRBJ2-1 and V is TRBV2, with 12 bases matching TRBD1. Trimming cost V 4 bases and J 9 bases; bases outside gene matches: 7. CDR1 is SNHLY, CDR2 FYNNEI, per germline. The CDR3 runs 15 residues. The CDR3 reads CASSAGTGGFGEQFF. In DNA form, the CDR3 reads TGTGCCAGCAGTGCCGGGACAGGGGGCTTCGGTGAGCAGTTCTTC.

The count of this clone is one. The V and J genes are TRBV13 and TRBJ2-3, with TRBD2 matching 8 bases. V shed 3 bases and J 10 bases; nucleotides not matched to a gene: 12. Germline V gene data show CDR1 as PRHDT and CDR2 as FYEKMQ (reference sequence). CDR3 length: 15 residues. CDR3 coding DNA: TGTGCCAGCAGCTTTCCAGCGGGAGCCCTTCCTTCGCAGTATTTT. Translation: CASSFPAGALPSQYF.

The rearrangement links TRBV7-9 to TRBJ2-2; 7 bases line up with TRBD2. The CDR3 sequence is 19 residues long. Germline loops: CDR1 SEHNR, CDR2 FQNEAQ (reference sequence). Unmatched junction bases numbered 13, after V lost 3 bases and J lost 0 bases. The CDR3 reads CASSFFPSRERSNTGELFF. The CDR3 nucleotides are TGTGCCAGCAGCTTTTTCCCCTCGCGGGAGAGATCGAACACCGGGGAGCTGTTTTTT.

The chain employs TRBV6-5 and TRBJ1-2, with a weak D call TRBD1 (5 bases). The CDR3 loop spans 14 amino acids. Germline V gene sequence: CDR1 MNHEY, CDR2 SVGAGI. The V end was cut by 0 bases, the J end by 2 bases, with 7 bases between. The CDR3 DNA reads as TGTGCCAGCAGTTACTCCGGGGGAAACTATGGCTACACCTTC. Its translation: CASSYSGGNYGYTF.

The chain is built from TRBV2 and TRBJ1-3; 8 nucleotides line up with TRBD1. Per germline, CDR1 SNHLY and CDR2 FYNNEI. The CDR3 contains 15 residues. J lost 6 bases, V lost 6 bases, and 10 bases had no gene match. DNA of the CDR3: TGTGCCAGCAGCTCAGGGGGCTCGGGCGCAAACACCATATATTTT. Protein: CASSSGGSGANTIYF.

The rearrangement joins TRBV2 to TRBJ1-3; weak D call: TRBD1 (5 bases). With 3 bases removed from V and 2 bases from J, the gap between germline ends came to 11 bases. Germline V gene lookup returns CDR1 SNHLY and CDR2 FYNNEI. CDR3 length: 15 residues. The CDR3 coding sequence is TGTGCCAGCAGTGACGGGGGAAAAGCTGGAAACACCATATATTTT. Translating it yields CASSDGGKAGNTIYF.

The chain's CDR3 is CASSPWTSGKSDTQYF. CDR3 DNA: TGTGCCAGCAGTCCCTGGACTAGCGGGAAGTCAGATACGCAGTATTTT. The rearrangement links TRBV27 to TRBJ2-3; 12 bases fit TRBD2. Germline V gene lookup returns CDR1 MNHEY and CDR2 SMNVEV (reference sequence). The CDR3 loop spans 16 amino acids. Trimming took 5 bases from V and 4 from J; bases not matched to a gene: 7.